Listed below are T cell receptor beta chains from one sample, sequenced in a study of cytomegalovirus exposure and HLA in healthy donors. The assay was immunoSEQ multiplex PCR, and TCRdb's table has in-frame clones only and misses some. The sample records approximately 40,000 clones, just over 85% being singletons. The sequenced material came from PBMCs. The receptors originated from a woman aged 35 to 49 in good health and CMV-seropositive. The CDR3 runs from the conserved cysteine through the conserved F or W. The D gene is left open where the match is weak. Not all rows give a size; the values are once, few, many and, for expanded clones, a class.

v_gene,abundance,d_gene,j_gene,CDR3nt,CDR3aa
TRBV28,NA,NA,TRBJ1-1,TGTGCCAGCCACCTTCCGCGGGGTGAAGCTTTCTTT,CASHLPRGEAFF
TRBV6-1,NA,TRBD1,TRBJ1-2,TGTGCCAGCAGTGACATGCGGGACAGCTATGGCTACACCTTC,CASSDMRDSYGYTF
TRBV7-9,few,TRBD2,TRBJ2-7,TGTGCCAGCAGCTTAGCCACGTGGGGGACTAACTACGAGCAGTACTTC,CASSLATWGTNYEQYF
TRBV27,NA,NA,TRBJ2-7,TGTGCCAGCAGACTAAATAGCGAGCAGTACTTC,CASRLNSEQYF
TRBV10-1,NA,TRBD1,TRBJ1-1,TGCGCCAGCAGTGAGGTAGACAGGGGTACAGCTTTCTTT,CASSEVDRGTAFF
TRBV21-1,NA,NA,TRBJ1-6,TGTGCCAGCAGCTCTCACCGGGACAGCGAGGGGAATTCACCCCTCCACTTT,CASSSHRDSEGNSPLHF
TRBV10-3,NA,NA,TRBJ1-2,TGTGCCATCAGCTTAGACACTAACTATGGCTACACCTTC,CAISLDTNYGYTF
TRBV7-2,NA,NA,TRBJ2-2,TGTGCCAGCAGCTTAGGAGTTCAGAACACCGGGGAGCTGTTTTTT,CASSLGVQNTGELFF
TRBV9,NA,NA,TRBJ2-1,TGTGCCAGCAGCGTAGTTGACGCAGGACTCAGTTCCTACAATGAGCAGTTCTTC,CASSVVDAGLSSYNEQFF
TRBV7-2,NA,NA,TRBJ1-3,TGCGCCAGCAGCCACTCTAGGGGCCCCTCCGGTGGAAACACCATATATTTT,CASSHSRGPSGGNTIYF
TRBV18,NA,NA,TRBJ1-6,TGTGCCAGCTCCGGAACCGGGGGTGGGGTCTCCACCCTCCACTTT,CASSGTGGGVSTLHF
TRBV7-9,NA,NA,TRBJ1-2,TGTTCCAGCAGCTTATGGCTTTCCGGCTACACCTTC,CSSSLWLSGYTF
TRBV9,NA,TRBD2,TRBJ2-1,TGTGCCAGCAGCACTAGCGGGGGGGCCTCAAATGAGCAGTTCTTC,CASSTSGGASNEQFF
TRBV27,few,TRBD2,TRBJ2-7,TGTGCCAGCAGTTGGCAGCGGGGGGTCAACTACGAGCAGTACTTC,CASSWQRGVNYEQYF
TRBV2,NA,NA,TRBJ1-1,TGTGCCAGCAGTGACAGTAACACTGAAGCTTTCTTT,CASSDSNTEAFF
TRBV4-1,NA,NA,TRBJ2-7,TGCGCCAGCAGCCACCCCAAGCCCCCCTACGAGCAGTACTTC,CASSHPKPPYEQYF
TRBV23-1,NA,TRBD1,TRBJ1-5,TGCGCCAGCAGTGGGATGGACAGGGGAGTTAATAGCAATCAGCCCCAGCATTTT,CASSGMDRGVNSNQPQHF
TRBV7-9,NA,TRBD1,TRBJ2-7,TGTGCCAGCAGCTTAGCCCAGGGGGTCGAGCAGTACTTC,CASSLAQGVEQYF
TRBV2,NA,NA,TRBJ2-2,TGTGCCAGCAGTGGGGGAGAGAACACCGGGGAGCTGTTTTTT,CASSGGENTGELFF
TRBV15,few,NA,TRBJ2-5,TGTGCCACCAGCAGAGATGTCCAAAACCAAGAGACCCAGTACTTC,CATSRDVQNQETQYF
TRBV28,NA,NA,TRBJ1-5,TGTGCCAGCAGTTTAGAAGGGGCCACCCAGCCCCAGCATTTT,CASSLEGATQPQHF
TRBV9,once,NA,TRBJ1-3,TGTGCCAGCAGCTCGAACAAGGCGCGAGGGAACACCATATATTTT,CASSSNKARGNTIYF
TRBV5-4,NA,TRBD2,TRBJ2-7,TGTGCCAGCAGCTTGGGTCGGGCGGGGGGCTACGAGCAGTACTTC,CASSLGRAGGYEQYF
TRBV6-6,NA,NA,TRBJ2-3,TGTGCCAGCAGTTCGGGGGATACGCAGTATTTT,CASSSGDTQYF
TRBV29-1,NA,NA,TRBJ1-3,TGCAGCGTTAGCAAGGGGGATCCGGCTGGAAACACCATATATTTT,CSVSKGDPAGNTIYF
TRBV30,NA,NA,TRBJ1-1,TGTGCCTGGAGGTCCGGGAGCTCTGGAGTGAACACTGAAGCTTTCTTT,CAWRSGSSGVNTEAFF
TRBV16,NA,NA,TRBJ1-3,TGTGCCAGCAGCCAAATGAGTGGGCCTGGAAACACCATATATTTT,CASSQMSGPGNTIYF
TRBV10-3,few,NA,TRBJ1-4,TGTGCCATTGCCGAGTTCCCCCAGGATGAAAAACTGTTTTTT,CAIAEFPQDEKLFF